This record looks at one T cell receptor beta chain sequence and its context. The antigen this receptor binds is unknown. No base quality values were provided; no much bigger clone lies one nucleotide off. This record belongs to a study of cytomegalovirus exposure and HLA in healthy donors (dated 2017 in TCRdb). About the investigation overall: An earlier analysis of under 600 of the donors reported approximately 290 Gb of sequence data and around 110 million unique TCR beta sequences from 150 million to 200 million T cells. About 280 gigabases of sequencing data and 70 million to 100 million unique TCR sequences were included in an early release covering under 650 HLA-typed donors. Of the roughly 430 genotyped donors, approximately 82% fell in the genetic ancestry cluster associated with self-reported Caucasian donors. The study aimed to test whether signatures of past pathogen exposure could be identified by cataloging public T cell receptors. Using immunosequencing, the study profiled T cell repertoires from 666 subjects and related those repertoires to cytomegalovirus serostatus. In addition to the first cohort of 650 to 750 subjects, a separate validation cohort of 120 different subjects was used. To predict cytomegalovirus infection status, the study combined high-throughput TCR immunosequencing, statistical association of individual TCRs with disease status, and machine learning. To study patterns of TCR occurrence, a later analysis re-analyzed previously published TCR beta repertoires from under 750 donors and added high-resolution HLA genotyping. Rather than using new phenotypic data, the later analysis identified candidate immune exposures from TCR beta sequences and from how often those sequences occurred across donors. To decide whether each TCR beta V gene segment behaved as functional or pseudogenic, an earlier analysis of 587 of the donors relied on high-throughput TCR beta sequencing. Donor age, sex, ethnicity and CMV serostatus were collected together with the repertoire data. Genome-wide SNP genotypes for about three fifths of the 666 donors were used in a later genetic analysis, which treated that subset as a discovery cohort. All discovery cohort repertoires had been generated on a single sequencing platform. Class I and class II HLA loci were covered by the typing at four-digit resolution. Typing coverage varied by locus: roughly 629-630 donors for A, B, C, DRB1 and DQB1; more than 500 for DQA1; about 570 for DPA1; fewer than 480 for DPB1. About five DR-DQ haplotypes were treated as single units for association and clustering because of strong linkage in the cohort. Among about 370 genotyped donors of the cohort, an average of around 220,000 unique TCR beta nucleotide sequences was sequenced per donor, of which about 18% were non-productive. Overall results and qualifications from the work: It was suggested by the authors that the approach could potentially be generalized to other disease states and immunological phenotypes. A further reported finding was that TCR beta sequences accurately predicted the HLA-A and HLA-B alleles for most subjects in the first cohort. Some 15 rarely observed V segments, including chromosome 9 orphons, were excluded from the earlier analysis of approximately 500 of the donors because counts were too low. A later analysis found that TCR association rates varied across HLA loci, with DRB1 alleles showing the most associated TCRs and HLA-C alleles the fewest. Three of the identified cytomegalovirus-associated TCR beta chains were confirmed in vitro to be specific for cytomegalovirus antigens. The sequencing pipeline was judged likely to have produced a cluster of highly shared sequence variants as a technical artifact. A later analysis found that most CMV-associated TCR beta chains appeared HLA-restricted, with HLA associations seemingly driven largely by CMV exposure. The cohort was sequenced for TCR beta chains only, and without alpha or paired-chain data the features that could be detected were limited. Several of the top co-occurrence clusters appeared to be linked to parvovirus B19, influenza, CMV and Epstein-Barr virus, according to a later analysis. A later genetic analysis reported fewer N-insertions in productive TCRs among donors in an Asian-associated ancestry cluster than the approximately 670-donor mean. Because HLA typing was missing for some donors at each locus, association tests included only the typed subset. Linkage disequilibrium might explain the correlated functional status among segregating V segments, but an unknown experimental factor could not be excluded. In both the original and validation cohorts, the classifier was reported to diagnose cytomegalovirus status with high specificity and sensitivity. Assigning TCR associations to individual alleles was difficult when HLA alleles, especially DR and DQ, strongly co-occurred. CMV serostatus was the only immune exposure information available for the cohort. The presence/absence analyses assumed that sequencing depth was roughly uniform across donors, and that assumption may not be true. The study listed 164 TCR beta chains as associated with cytomegalovirus. An association between a missense DCLRE1C variant and V-gene and J-gene trimming of TCR beta chains was found in a later genetic analysis and replicated in an independent cohort. In a later analysis, HLA-associated TCR beta chains showed more clonal expansion and lower generation probabilities than non-associated chains that were equally common. Most TCR sequences were seen in very few donors, while some public TCRs were found in many individuals. At a false discovery rate of 0.05, a later analysis linked about 17,000 TCR beta sequences to specific HLA alleles. Broadly in line with IMGT annotations, most TCR beta V segments showed up in productive rearrangements about 90% or about 30% of the time in an earlier analysis of roughly 590 of the donors.

In total, just over 650 healthy bone marrow donors made up the cohort. At the time of sampling, all cohort members were nominally healthy, though unrecorded immune exposures were likely present. The donor tested CMV seronegative and was one of the 352 seronegative cohort members. A peripheral blood sample was provided by each donor, and peripheral blood mononuclear cells were used for TCR beta sequencing. The Qiagen DNeasy Blood Extraction Kit was used to extract genomic DNA from the blood cell samples. The library was obtained by the immunoSEQ multiplex PCR assay. A mixture of 60 forward primers for TCR Vbeta segments and 13 reverse primers for TCR Jbeta segments was used in the multiplex PCR. A multiplex PCR assay on genomic DNA amplified the CDR3 region of rearranged TCR beta genes. The Illumina HiSeq System was used to sequence the amplified TCR beta libraries as 87-base-pair reads. On the study's bioinformatics: A later analysis tallied around 82 million unique TCR beta chains across the 666 repertoires, and some 10 million of those chains were shared by two or more donors. Raw reads were error-corrected and collapsed into unique sequences by a nearest-neighbor algorithm in which closely related sequences were merged to remove PCR and sequencing errors. CDR3 sequences were aligned to IMGT reference sequences to assign V, D and J gene segments. Each retained sequence needed at least a six-nucleotide match to both a V gene segment and a J gene segment. A rearrangement was called productive if the CDR3 had no stop codons and remained in frame with V and J, and every other rearrangement was called non-productive. CDR3 was defined according to IMGT convention as the region running from the second conserved V-encoded cysteine to the conserved J-encoded phenylalanine. The earlier analysis of about 640 of the donors excluded any sequence lacking an unambiguous match to a single V gene segment. An earlier analysis of 587 of the donors called V segments functional above 56.7% productive rearrangements and segregating when the between-donor standard deviation exceeded 5%. A statistical classification framework was built for diagnosing cytomegalovirus status from the catalog of TCR beta chain sequences. A later analysis assigned V and J genes by comparing TCR nucleotide sequences with IMGT/GENE-DB human TR gene sequences. A later analysis assigned CDR3 sequences and most-parsimonious VDJ recombination scenarios with the TCRdist pipeline. A later analysis defined each TCR beta chain by its CDR3 amino acid sequence plus V-gene family, and excluded reads lacking a unique V-gene family. In a later analysis, 450 to 600 highly shared, low-generation-probability nucleotide sequences were removed to address suspected cross-contamination and a sequencing artifact. A later analysis calculated a clonal expansion index for each public chain from normalized within-repertoire ranks of inferred template counts. Generation probabilities in a later analysis came from a VDJ recombination model fitted to out-of-frame rearrangements, and those results were checked against IGoR. A later analysis scored TCR-TCR, TCR-HLA and TCR-CMV co-occurrence with hypergeometric tests, applying a repertoire-size bias correction to TCR pairs. A later analysis estimated false discovery rates by permuting HLA or CMV assignments 20 times. In a later analysis, co-occurring TCRs were grouped with DBSCAN, and TCRdist sequence similarity was added when clustering was performed within HLA-allele-positive subsets. Repertoires with fewer than 30,000 or more than 120,000 public chains were left out of co-occurrence clustering, as were four to six repertoires with anomalous nucleotide sharing. Held by TCRdb, this immuneACCESS table contains in-frame sequences only and omits some clones. Under half of the omission traces to an unresolved V gene where checked; the cause of the rest is unknown. The DNA was the basis for D and trimming; V, J and clone size are from that table. This sample gives approximately 140,000 clones in total; around 73% of them show up just once. The ten largest account for 1% to 1.5% of the sample.

The sequencing sample was made of PBMCs. This TCR was recovered from a woman in her 40s in good health and CMV-seronegative.

The CDR3 has the sequence CASSAAGESYNEQFF. In nucleotide form, the sequence is TGTGCCAGCAGCGCCGCAGGGGAGTCCTACAATGAGCAGTTCTTC. Here the chain combines TRBV9 and TRBJ2-1; D gene: possibly TRBD1, on 6 matching bases. V sheds 3 bases and J sheds 1 base, leaving 11 bases between their ends. The germline V gene provides CDR1 SGDLS and CDR2 YYNGEE. Inclusive of the bounding cysteine and phenylalanine, the CDR3 is 15 residues long. Only the CDR3 DNA is retained, 45 bases long and in frame from the first base.